Each of the 30 T cell receptor beta chains below was sequenced from the same sample in a study of blood T cell repertoires in COVID-19. Repertoires were generated with immunoSEQ multiplex PCR, while TCRdb's copy carries only in-frame clones and drops some. The sample holds 150,000 to 200,000 clones, over 60% seen once. The sequencing input was peripheral blood. These receptors were collected from a woman aged 65 to 85 with acute or convalescent COVID-19.

The chain has TRBV7-9 and TRBJ1-2; maybe TRBD1 (5 bases). The CDR3 loop spans 14 amino acids. With 5 bases removed from V and 0 bases from J, the gap between germline ends came to 10 bases. Germline V CDR1 and CDR2: SEHNR, FQNEAQ (reference sequence). DNA for the CDR3: TGTGCCAGCAGCCGACAGAACACTAACTATGGCTACACCTTC. Protein product: CASSRQNTNYGYTF.

Only one count was recorded for this clone. The chain has TRBV6-5 and TRBJ1-2; 9 nucleotides line up with TRBD1. Unmatched junction bases numbered 7, after V lost 6 bases and J lost 5 bases. The CDR3 runs to 14 residues. The V gene's germline CDR1 is MNHEY and CDR2 SVGAGI. This CDR3 is CASRRTGAVYGYTF. The CDR3 coding sequence is TGTGCCAGCAGACGGACAGGGGCCGTTTATGGCTACACCTTC.

This chain links TRBV5-6 with TRBJ2-2, with TRBD1 matching 12 bases. In germline, CDR1 is SGHDT, CDR2 YYEEEE. Germline trimming cut 4 bases from V and 7 bases from J; bases unmatched to any gene: 5. This CDR3 is 15 amino acids long. This CDR3 is CASSTGQGADGELFF. In DNA form, the CDR3 reads TGTGCCAGCAGCACGGGACAGGGGGCTGACGGGGAGCTGTTTTTT.

This chain links TRBV9 with TRBJ2-7, with 12 bases fitting TRBD2. CDR1 is SGDLS and CDR2 is YYNGEE in the germline V gene. Trimming cost V 0 bases and J 3 bases; bases outside gene matches: 10. The CDR3 loop spans 18 amino acids. The CDR3 DNA is TGTGCCAGCAGCGTAGGGGGTTCTAGCGGGAGGGTGGGCTACGAGCAGTACTTC. Encoded protein: CASSVGGSSGRVGYEQYF.

The chain couples TRBV13 to TRBJ1-2; the D gene is possibly TRBD1 (5 bases). This CDR3 has 14 amino acids. The V and J ends lost 1 base and 6 bases respectively, with 12 bases between them. Germline V gene sequence: CDR1 PRHDT, CDR2 FYEKMQ (reference sequence). The CDR3 here is CASSLAGSANGYTF. The CDR3, as DNA: TGTGCCAGCAGCTTAGCAGGGTCGGCGAATGGCTACACCTTC.

The chain carries TRBV30 and TRBJ1-4; D possibly corresponds to TRBD1 (6 bases). This CDR3 contains 14 residues. In germline, CDR1 is GTSNPN, CDR2 SVGIG (reference sequence). Trimming took 6 bases from V and 3 from J, leaving 14 bases between them. CDR3 in amino acids: CACKRTAPNEKLFF. The DNA of the CDR3 is TGTGCCTGTAAGAGGACAGCGCCTAATGAAAAACTGTTTTTT.

In this sample, this clone turned up once. V gene TRBV30 combines with J gene TRBJ2-1; 7 nucleotides line up with TRBD2. From germline, CDR1 is GTSNPN and CDR2 SVGIG (reference sequence). CDR3 length: 15 residues. The junction had 8 bases not matched to a gene; V was cut back by 1 base and J by 5 bases. The CDR3 loop reads CAWSDAASGNNEQFF. CDR3 bases: TGTGCCTGGAGTGATGCGGCTAGCGGAAACAATGAGCAGTTCTTC.

The chain is built from TRBV7-2 and TRBJ1-1, with D uncertain. The CDR3 spans 13 residues. CDR1 and CDR2 from the germline V gene are SGHTA and FQGNSA. Trimming took off 5 bases at V and 5 bases at J, with 12 bases between the two ends. CDR3 bases: TGTGCCAGCAGCGTATCACAGCGGACTGAAGCTTTCTTT. It specifies CASSVSQRTEAFF.

The V call is TRBV3-1 (or the pseudogene TRBV3-2), the J call TRBJ2-5, with D tentatively TRBD2 (7 bases). The CDR3 is 15 amino acids. Trimming shortened V by 3 bases and J by 9 bases, and 20 bases separated the two germline ends. The germline V gene encodes CDR1 LGHDT and CDR2 YNNKEL (reference sequence). CDR3 protein: CASSHGGDPPGAQYF. CDR3 nucleotide sequence: TGTGCCAGCAGCCATGGGGGGGACCCTCCAGGGGCCCAGTACTTC.

This clone was recorded once. Other DNA variants within this sample encode the same CDR3. The chain couples TRBV5-1 to TRBJ1-4, with a weak D call TRBD1 (6 bases). CDR3 length equals 15 residues. Trimming removed 0 bases at V and 5 bases at J, with 11 bases between. The germline gives CDR1 SGHRS, CDR2 YFSETQ. The CDR3: CASSLAGQGNEKLFF. The CDR3 DNA is TGCGCCAGCAGCTTGGCCGGGCAGGGGAATGAAAAACTGTTTTTT. Combining the CDR3 with reference TRBV5-1 and TRBJ1-4 gives the whole variable domain KAGVTQTPRYLIKTRGQQVTLSCSPISGHRSVSWYQQTPGQGLQFLFEYFSETQRNKGNFPGRFSGRQFSNSRSEMNVSTLELGDSALYLCASSLAGQGNEKLFFGSGTQLSVL.

CDR3 region: CASNWDRTSPLHF. The DNA for the CDR3 is TGTGCCAGCAATTGGGACAGGACTTCACCCCTCCACTTT. The chain has TRBV6-5 and TRBJ1-6; 8 nucleotides align to TRBD1. The V gene's germline CDR1 is MNHEY and CDR2 SVGAGI. Trimming removed 7 bases from V and 9 bases from J; junction bases left unmatched: 5. This CDR3 is built from 13 residues.

The rearrangement joins TRBV10-3 to TRBJ1-1; 7 nucleotides match TRBD1. Germline V lookup: CDR1 ENHRY, CDR2 SYGVKD. The CDR3 runs to 13 residues. With 10 bases clipped from V and 1 base from J, the junction kept 6 bases outside the gene matches. The CDR3 DNA is TGTGCCACGGGGACAGCGGAGAACACTGAAGCTTTCTTT. It is translated as CATGTAENTEAFF.

The chain is built from TRBV9 and TRBJ2-7, with 7 bases lining up with TRBD1. Germline lookup yields CDR1 SGDLS and CDR2 YYNGEE. Trimming cost V 2 bases and J 1 base; bases outside gene matches: 3. This CDR3 spans 14 amino acids. DNA for the CDR3: TGTGCCAGCAGCGTCCGGGACAGTTCCTACGAGCAGTACTTC. It specifies CASSVRDSSYEQYF.

This chain connects TRBV10-3 to TRBJ1-1; 8 bases align to TRBD1. Germline loops: CDR1 ENHRY, CDR2 SYGVKD. The trim removed 11 bases at V and 6 bases at J, leaving 8 bases unmatched. CDR3 length: 12 residues. This chain's CDR3 is CAATDRGPEAFF. The DNA for the CDR3 is TGTGCCGCAACCGACAGGGGCCCTGAAGCTTTCTTT.

This clone has just a few counts. V gene TRBV7-2 combines with J gene TRBJ2-1; TRBD2 aligns across 15 bases. CDR3 length equals 16 residues. Germline V CDR1 and CDR2: SGHTA, FQGNSA. The V gene end was trimmed by 0 bases and the J gene end by 7 bases; junction bases not matched to a gene: 1. The CDR3 nucleotides read TGTGCCAGCAGCTTAGCCGGGACTAGCGGGAGGAATGAGCAGTTCTTC. This gives the protein CASSLAGTSGRNEQFF. The full variable domain, with the rest looked up from reference TRBV7-2 and TRBJ2-1, is GAGVSQSPSNKVTEKGKDVELRCDPISGHTALYWYRQSLGQGLEFLIYFQGNSAPDKSGLPSDRFSAERTGGSVSTLTIQRTQQEDSAVYLCASSLAGTSGRNEQFFGPGTRLTVL.

This chain connects TRBV19 to TRBJ1-5; D remains unclear. Between the trimmed V and J ends, which lost 3 bases and 1 base, there was a span of 16 bases. The CDR3 runs to 17 residues. Germline V CDR1 and CDR2: LNHDA, SQIVND (reference sequence). Written as DNA, the CDR3 is TGTGCCAGTAGTATGTTACCGAGCCGAGGGAGCAATCAGCCCCAGCATTTT. Translation: CASSMLPSRGSNQPQHF.

The chain uses TRBV4-1 and TRBJ1-6; the D is unclear. CDR3 size: 14 residues. With 3 bases removed from V and 13 bases from J, the gap between germline ends came to 16 bases. The germline CDR1 and CDR2 sequences are MGHRA and YSYEKL. The CDR3 loop is CASSQGFGAGPLHF. Here the CDR3 DNA reads TGCGCCAGCAGCCAGGGGTTCGGAGCGGGTCCCCTCCACTTT.

This clone was counted a single time. The chain links TRBV7-2 to TRBJ2-3; tentatively, D is TRBD2 (5 bases). Trimming left V 2 bases short and J 6 bases short, with 21 bases between. This CDR3 comprises 17 residues. Per the germline V gene, CDR1 is SGHTA and CDR2 is FQGNSA. The CDR3 DNA is TGTGCCAGCAGCTTATACGCACCCCGGGCAGGCGGGGATACGCAGTATTTT. It translates to CASSLYAPRAGGDTQYF. Supplemented by reference TRBV7-2 and TRBJ2-3, the full variable domain reads GAGVSQSPSNKVTEKGKDVELRCDPISGHTALYWYRQSLGQGLEFLIYFQGNSAPDKSGLPSDRFSAERTGGSVSTLTIQRTQQEDSAVYLCASSLYAPRAGGDTQYFGPGTRLTVL.

The chain has TRBV7-8 and TRBJ1-3; 7 bases match TRBD1. The CDR3 length is 18 residues. Germline CDR1 is SGHVS and CDR2 is FQNEAQ. V trimming: 5 bases; J trimming: 4 bases; junction bases outside the gene matches: 17. CDR3 protein: CASSQDRVPGVSGNTIYF. The DNA for the CDR3 is TGTGCCAGCAGCCAAGACAGGGTTCCAGGGGTGTCCGGAAACACCATATATTTT.

This clone turned up a few times. The chain employs TRBV30 and TRBJ1-2, with 10 bases aligning to TRBD1. This CDR3 has 15 residues. The J segment lost 6 bases and the V segment lost 4 bases, leaving 11 bases of the junction unmatched. The V gene's germline CDR1 is GTSNPN and CDR2 SVGIG (reference sequence). The DNA for the CDR3 is TGTGCCTGGACCAAAACTCAGACAGGGGGCGATGGCTACACCTTC. Protein: CAWTKTQTGGDGYTF.

As to this clone: The sample carries other DNA sequences with the same CDR3. The CDR3 bases are TGCGCCAGCAGCTTAGGGGACAGTACCTACGAGCAGTACTTC. It yields the protein CASSLGDSTYEQYF. V is TRBV5-1 and J is TRBJ2-7; TRBD1 matches at 7 bases. Germline assignment: CDR1 SGHRS and CDR2 YFSETQ. This CDR3 has 14 residues. J was trimmed by 2 bases and V by 2 bases; bases with no gene match: 4.

This clone came up once. V is TRBV10-2 and J is TRBJ1-5, with D uncertain. The CDR3 runs to 17 residues. V was cut by 0 bases and J by 4 bases, with 16 bases left in between. The germline V gene has CDR1 WSHSY and CDR2 SAAADI. The CDR3 sequence is CASSESIRGSGNQPQHF. The CDR3 DNA follows: TGCGCCAGCAGTGAGTCGATCCGGGGATCGGGTAATCAGCCCCAGCATTTT.

A few counts support this clone. The chain couples TRBV5-5 to TRBJ2-7, with 10 nucleotides matching TRBD1. The V and J ends lost 1 base and 8 bases, in that order; junction bases with no gene match: 6. This CDR3 comprises 14 residues. Germline loops: CDR1 SGHKS, CDR2 YYEKEE (reference sequence). The DNA for the CDR3 is TGTGCCAGCAGCTTGCAGACAGGGGGCGCAAAGCAGTACTTC. It yields the protein CASSLQTGGAKQYF.

The rearrangement joins TRBV27 to TRBJ2-7; D is possibly TRBD1 (8 bases). The germline V and J ends were trimmed by 2 bases and 5 bases, with 25 bases remaining between them. This CDR3 has 18 amino acids. Germline values: CDR1 MNHEY, CDR2 SMNVEV (reference sequence). The DNA of the CDR3 is TGTGCCAGCAGTTTAAACCCCAGAAACAGGGGGGGGCAGGACGAGCAGTACTTC. Translation gives CASSLNPRNRGGQDEQYF.

The chain is built from TRBV30 and TRBJ2-5, with D possibly TRBD2 on 6 matching bases. Trimming stripped 5 bases from V and 4 bases from J, with 14 bases between. Germline CDR1 reads GTSNPN; CDR2 reads SVGIG (reference sequence). This CDR3 has 13 residues. The CDR3 DNA reads TGTGCCTGGGGGACTTACGTGGGAGAGACCCAGTACTTC. It encodes CAWGTYVGETQYF.

The chain is built from TRBV6-5 and TRBJ1-2; 7 bases match TRBD1. Trimming took 6 bases from V and 4 from J; bases not matched to a gene: 8. Germline lookup yields CDR1 MNHEY and CDR2 SVGAGI. The CDR3 has 14 residues. CDR3 residues: CASRASGQTYGYTF. The CDR3 DNA sequence: TGTGCCAGCAGAGCTTCGGGACAGACCTATGGCTACACCTTC.

This clone has more than one count but fewer than ten. The genes are TRBV19 and TRBJ1-1; 7 positions match TRBD1. Germline CDR1 and CDR2: LNHDA and SQIVND (reference sequence). There are 14 residues in the CDR3. Trimming took 3 bases from V and 5 from J; bases not matched to a gene: 6. The CDR3 DNA sequence: TGTGCCAGTAGTATCGACAGGGAGAGGACTGAAGCTTTCTTT. Its protein is CASSIDRERTEAFF.

This rearrangement joins TRBV14 to TRBJ2-1; tentative D call: TRBD2 (6 bases). CDR3 length: 16 residues. V was cut by 0 bases and J by 2 bases, with 11 bases left in between. The germline gives CDR1 SGHDN, CDR2 FVKESK. CDR3 loop: CASSQDRGGTYNEQFF. The DNA for the CDR3 is TGTGCCAGCAGCCAAGATCGGGGAGGAACCTACAATGAGCAGTTCTTC.

This rearrangement joins TRBV21-1 to TRBJ2-1; the D call TRBD2 from the table was never checked on the DNA. TRBV21-1 is designated a pseudogene. This CDR3 contains 13 residues. CDR3 DNA: TGTGCCACCGCCCCCGAGGGAAACAATGAGCAGTTCTTC. Amino acid sequence: CATAPEGNNEQFF.

The chain carries TRBV19 and TRBJ1-5, with 8 bases that match TRBD1. The CDR3 runs to 13 residues. Trimming removed 10 bases from V and 4 bases from J; junction bases left unmatched: 6. Germline V gives CDR1 LNHDA, CDR2 SQIVND (reference sequence). CDR3 sequence reads: CATGDRRNQPQHF. The CDR3 DNA sequence: TGTGCCACCGGGGACAGGAGAAATCAGCCCCAGCATTTT.